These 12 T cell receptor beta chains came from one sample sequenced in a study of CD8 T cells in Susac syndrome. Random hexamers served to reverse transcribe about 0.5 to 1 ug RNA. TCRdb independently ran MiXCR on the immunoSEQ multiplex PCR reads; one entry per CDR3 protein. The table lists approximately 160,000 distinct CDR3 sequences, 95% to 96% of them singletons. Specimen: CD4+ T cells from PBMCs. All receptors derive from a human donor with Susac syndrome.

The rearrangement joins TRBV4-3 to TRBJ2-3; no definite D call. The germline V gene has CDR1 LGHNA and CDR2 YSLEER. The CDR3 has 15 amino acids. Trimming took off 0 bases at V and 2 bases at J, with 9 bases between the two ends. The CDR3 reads CASSQEGSYTDTQYF. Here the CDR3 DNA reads TGCGCCAGCAGCCAAGAGGGCAGCTACACAGATACGCAGTATTTT.

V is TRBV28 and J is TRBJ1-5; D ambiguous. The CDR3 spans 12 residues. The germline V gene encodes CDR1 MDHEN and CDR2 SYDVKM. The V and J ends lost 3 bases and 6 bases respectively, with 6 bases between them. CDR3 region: CASSLSVQPQHF. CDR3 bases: TGTGCCAGCAGTTTGTCGGTTCAGCCCCAGCATTTT.

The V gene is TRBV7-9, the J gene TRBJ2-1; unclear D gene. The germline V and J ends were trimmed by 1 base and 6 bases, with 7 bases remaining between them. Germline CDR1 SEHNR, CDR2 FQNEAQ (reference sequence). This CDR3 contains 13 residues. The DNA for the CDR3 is TGTGCCAGCAGCTTAGATTTACCCAATGAGCAGTTCTTC. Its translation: CASSLDLPNEQFF.

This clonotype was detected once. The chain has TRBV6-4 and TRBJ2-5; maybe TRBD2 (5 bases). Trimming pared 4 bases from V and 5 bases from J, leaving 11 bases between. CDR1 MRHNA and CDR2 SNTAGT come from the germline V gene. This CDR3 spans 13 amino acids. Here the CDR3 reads CASSVQLGETQYF. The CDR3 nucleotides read TGTGCCAGCAGTGTCCAACTAGGGGAGACCCAGTACTTC.

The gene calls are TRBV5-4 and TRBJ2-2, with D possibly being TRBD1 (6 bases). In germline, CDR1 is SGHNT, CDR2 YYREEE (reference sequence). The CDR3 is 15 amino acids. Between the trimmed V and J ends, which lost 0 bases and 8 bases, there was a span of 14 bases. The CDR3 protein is CASSLGGQRGGELFF. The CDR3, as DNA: TGTGCCAGCAGCTTGGGCGGACAGAGGGGGGGGGAGCTGTTTTTT.

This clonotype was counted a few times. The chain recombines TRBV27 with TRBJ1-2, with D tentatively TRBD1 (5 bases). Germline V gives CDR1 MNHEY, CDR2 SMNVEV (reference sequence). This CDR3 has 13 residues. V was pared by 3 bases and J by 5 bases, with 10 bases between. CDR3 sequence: CASSFRGGYGYTF. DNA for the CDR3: TGTGCCAGCAGTTTCCGGGGGGGGTATGGCTACACCTTC.

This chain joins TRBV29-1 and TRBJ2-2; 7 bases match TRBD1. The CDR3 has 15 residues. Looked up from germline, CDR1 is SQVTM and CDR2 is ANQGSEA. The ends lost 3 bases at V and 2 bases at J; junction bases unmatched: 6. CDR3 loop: CSVDGGTANTGELFF. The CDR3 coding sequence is TGCAGCGTTGACGGTGGGACAGCAAACACCGGGGAGCTGTTTTTT.

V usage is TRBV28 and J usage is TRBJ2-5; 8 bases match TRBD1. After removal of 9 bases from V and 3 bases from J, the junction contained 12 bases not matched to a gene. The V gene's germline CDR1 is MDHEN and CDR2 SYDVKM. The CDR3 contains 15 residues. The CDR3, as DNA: TGTGCCAGTACTCCAGGGGGCGCGAATGAAGAGACCCAGTACTTC. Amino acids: CASTPGGANEETQYF. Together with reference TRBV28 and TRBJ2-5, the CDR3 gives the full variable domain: DVKVTQSSRYLVKRTGEKVFLECVQDMDHENMFWYRQDPGLGLRLIYFSYDVKMKEKGDIPEGYSVSREKKERFSLILESASTNQTSMYLCASTPGGANEETQYFGPGTRLLVL.

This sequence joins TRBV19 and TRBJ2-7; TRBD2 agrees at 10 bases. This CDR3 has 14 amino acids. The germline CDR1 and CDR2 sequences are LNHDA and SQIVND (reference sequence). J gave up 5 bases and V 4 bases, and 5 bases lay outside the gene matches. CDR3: CASSSSGRRNEQYF. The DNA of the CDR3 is TGTGCCAGTAGTAGTAGCGGGAGGAGGAACGAGCAGTACTTC.

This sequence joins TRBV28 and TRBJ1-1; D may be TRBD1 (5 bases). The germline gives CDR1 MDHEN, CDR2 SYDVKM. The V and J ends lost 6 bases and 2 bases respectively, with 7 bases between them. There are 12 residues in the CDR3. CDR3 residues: CASRRDNTEAFF. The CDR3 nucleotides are TGTGCCAGCAGAAGGGACAACACTGAAGCTTTCTTT.

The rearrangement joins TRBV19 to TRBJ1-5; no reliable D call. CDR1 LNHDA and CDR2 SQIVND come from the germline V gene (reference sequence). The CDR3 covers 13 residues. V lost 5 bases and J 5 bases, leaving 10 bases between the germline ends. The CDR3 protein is CASSLQDHQPQHF. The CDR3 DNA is TGTGCCAGTAGTCTTCAGGATCATCAGCCCCAGCATTTT.

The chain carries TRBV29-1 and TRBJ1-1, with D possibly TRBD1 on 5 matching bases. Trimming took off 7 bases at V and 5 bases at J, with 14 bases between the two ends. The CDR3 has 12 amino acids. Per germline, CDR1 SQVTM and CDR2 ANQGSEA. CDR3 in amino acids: CSARDPGTEAFF. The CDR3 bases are TGCAGCGCGAGGGACCCCGGAACTGAAGCTTTCTTT.